This T cell receptor (beta chain) is from a study of blood T cell repertoires in COVID-19. Study-level information: Specimens from acute and convalescent COVID-19 originated in the United States, Italy and Spain. In each case, the material was cDNA or gDNA derived from T cells, B-cell-depleted T cells, or PBMCs.

Data came from immunoSEQ multiplex PCR; TCRdb stores just in-frame clones and leaves some out. The table has fewer than 300,000 clones, approximately 82% seen once. Trimming cost V 1 base and J 2 bases, with 12 bases left between them. The CDR3 runs 16 residues. Per the germline V gene, CDR1 is MNHEY and CDR2 is SVGAGI. Clinical histories supplied by participants themselves formed the basis of cohort assignment. Individuals in the exposed group had encountered a COVID-19 case within 2 weeks preceding study entry. This clonotype was sampled from a man between 35 and 55 years old who had been exposed to COVID-19. The V and J genes are TRBV6-5 and TRBJ1-3, with a tentative D call TRBD1 (5 bases). Sequenced material: PBMCs or T cells enriched from blood (not recorded which). The CDR3 nucleotides are TGTGCCAGCAGTTACTTAAACCACAGGCCTGGAAACACCATATATTTT. This translates into CASSYLNHRPGNTIYF.